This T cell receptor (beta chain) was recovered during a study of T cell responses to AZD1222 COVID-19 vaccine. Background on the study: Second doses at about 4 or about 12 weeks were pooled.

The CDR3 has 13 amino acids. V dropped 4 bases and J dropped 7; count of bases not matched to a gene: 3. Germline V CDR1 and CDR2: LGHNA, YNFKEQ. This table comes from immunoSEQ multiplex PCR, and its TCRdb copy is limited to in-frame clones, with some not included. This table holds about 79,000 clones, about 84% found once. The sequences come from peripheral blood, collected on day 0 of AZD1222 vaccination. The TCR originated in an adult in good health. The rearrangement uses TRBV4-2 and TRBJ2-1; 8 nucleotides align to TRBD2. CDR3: CASSLSSGNEQFF. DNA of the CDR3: TGTGCCAGCAGCCTGTCTAGCGGGAATGAGCAGTTCTTC.